Following are 23 T cell receptor beta chains from one sample sequenced in a study of shared clonotypes between healthy human individuals. Assay used: immunoSEQ multiplex PCR; TCRdb lists only in-frame clones, some missing. The table lists around 1.6 million clones, approximately 98% of them singletons. What was sequenced was naive CD4+ T cells sorted from blood. Stated subset: CD45RA+ positively selected. These receptors were taken from a man aged 25-40 years in good health.

Comments on this clone: The junction does not match germline at one end; this may be a read error. The chain has TRBV2 and TRBJ2-7; TRBD2 is a possible D gene (6 bases). The CDR3 totals 15 residues. Looked up from germline, CDR1 is SNHLY and CDR2 is FYNNEI. CDR3 in amino acids: CASSLISGGAPSPRF. The DNA for the CDR3 is TGTGCCAGCAGTCTAATTAGCGGAGGGGCCCCTTCGCCCAGATTC. Complete variable domain (other parts from reference TRBV2 and TRBJ2-7): EPEVTQTPSHQVTQMGQEVILRCVPISNHLYFYWYRQILGQKVEFLVSFYNNEISEKSEIFDDQFSVERPDGSNFTLKIRSTKLEDSAMYFCASSLISGGAPSPRFGPGTRLTVT.

V gene TRBV10-3 combines with J gene TRBJ2-2, with 10 nucleotides matching TRBD1. This CDR3 region has 15 residues. Per the germline V gene, CDR1 is ENHRY and CDR2 is SYGVKD. V shed 3 bases, J shed 5 bases, and the junction held 3 bases outside the gene matches. The CDR3 DNA sequence: TGTGCCATCAGTGACGGGACAGGGGATACCGGGGAGCTGTTTTTT. Translated, it gives CAISDGTGDTGELFF.

V gene TRBV11-2 combines with J gene TRBJ2-1; D not certain. This CDR3 has 15 amino acids. Trimming shortened V by 1 base and J by 0 bases, and 7 bases separated the two germline ends. Germline V gene sequence: CDR1 SGHAT, CDR2 FQNNGV. The CDR3 loop reads CASSLVALSYNEQFF. DNA of the CDR3: TGTGCCAGCAGCTTAGTGGCCCTCTCCTACAATGAGCAGTTCTTC.

This chain connects TRBV19 to TRBJ1-5; 7 bases map to TRBD1. The CDR3 has 12 residues. V shed 7 bases and J 7 bases; nucleotides not matched to a gene: 4. The germline gives CDR1 LNHDA, CDR2 SQIVND (reference sequence). The CDR3: CASKPRGQPQHF. The CDR3 DNA follows: TGTGCCAGTAAACCCAGGGGGCAGCCCCAGCATTTT.

The gene calls are TRBV28 and TRBJ2-7; 7 bases are shared with TRBD1. Germline trimming cut 5 bases from V and 3 bases from J; bases unmatched to any gene: 10. The CDR3 totals 15 residues. In germline, CDR1 is MDHEN, CDR2 SYDVKM. The DNA for the CDR3 is TGTGCCAGCAGTGTCACTTCGACAGGGCGCTACGAGCAGTACTTC. Protein: CASSVTSTGRYEQYF.

This chain joins TRBV9 and TRBJ2-7; TRBD2 matches 11 bases. The CDR3 is 16 amino acids. J lost 7 bases, V lost 4 bases, and 13 bases had no gene match. Per germline, CDR1 SGDLS and CDR2 YYNGEE. The CDR3 bases are TGTGCCAGCAGCCCCAGACTAGCGGGAAGTCGTAAGGAGCAGTACTTC. Translating it yields CASSPRLAGSRKEQYF.

The V gene is TRBV6-1, the J gene TRBJ2-7, with D hard to call. Germline CDR1 is MNHNS and CDR2 is SASEGT. The CDR3 covers 12 residues. V lost 2 bases and J lost 5, with 7 bases in between. CDR3 sequence (DNA): TGTGCCAGCAGTGAACGGTTAGACGAGCAGTACTTC. Translating it yields CASSERLDEQYF.

Concerning this clone itself: The same CDR3 arises from other DNA sequences in this sample as well. The chain links TRBV18 to TRBJ1-1; no clear D gene. The CDR3 contains 14 residues. Germline V gene lookup returns CDR1 KGHSH and CDR2 LQKENI. Trimming pared 0 bases from V and 5 bases from J, leaving 10 bases between. CDR3 bases: TGTGCCAGCTCACCACCGCGGGTAGTGACTGAAGCTTTCTTT. Translating it yields CASSPPRVVTEAFF.

The gene calls are TRBV4-2 and TRBJ2-1; D possibly matches TRBD1 or TRBD2 (6 bases each). Germline V CDR1 and CDR2: LGHNA, YNFKEQ. The CDR3 covers 16 residues. The V end lost 3 bases, the J end lost 6 bases, and 18 bases lay between the germline ends. The CDR3 DNA reads as TGTGCCAGCAGCCAGGAGGGACACTACGTGTCCAATGAGCAGTTCTTC. Translated: CASSQEGHYVSNEQFF.

V and J are TRBV5-8 and TRBJ2-7; the D is unclear. The V gene lost 5 bases and the J gene lost 1 base, with 7 bases spanning the gap. Per the germline V gene, CDR1 is SGHTS and CDR2 is YDEGEE. This CDR3 region has 12 residues. Here the CDR3 reads CASSSFSYEQYF. The CDR3 DNA sequence: TGTGCCAGCAGTTCTTTTTCCTACGAGCAGTACTTC.

This clone showed up just once. V is TRBV5-1 and J is TRBJ1-1; TRBD1 aligns across 8 bases. J was trimmed by 7 bases and V by 4 bases; bases with no gene match: 3. Germline V gene data show CDR1 as SGHRS and CDR2 as YFSETQ. The length of the CDR3 is 12 residues. The CDR3 sequence is CASSIGTGEAFF. As DNA, the CDR3 is TGCGCCAGCAGCATCGGGACAGGTGAAGCTTTCTTT.

Comments on this clone: Since the CDR3 does not end with the conserved phenylalanine or tryptophan, this likely comes from a read error. The DNA is omitted, as the CDR3 cannot be located on it reliably, and the CDR3 follows TCRdb's listing. This rearrangement joins TRBV28 to TRBJ1-2. Germline CDR1 and CDR2: MDHEN and SYDVKM. Including both end residues, the CDR3 is 9 amino acids long. The CDR3 region is CASNEGGHG.

The rearrangement joins TRBV5-1 to TRBJ2-1; 11 bases map to TRBD2. The CDR3 spans 16 residues. Per the germline V gene, CDR1 is SGHRS and CDR2 is YFSETQ. Trimming removed 0 bases from V and 4 bases from J; junction bases left unmatched: 3. The CDR3: CASSLVAGGSYNEQFF. The CDR3 DNA reads TGCGCCAGCAGCTTGGTAGCGGGAGGGTCTTACAATGAGCAGTTCTTC.

The rearrangement uses TRBV11-2 and TRBJ2-7, with TRBD1 matching over 8 bases. The germline V gene has CDR1 SGHAT and CDR2 FQNNGV. V shed 3 bases and J 6 bases; nucleotides not matched to a gene: 7. The length of the CDR3 is 14 residues. CDR3 DNA sequence: TGTGCCAGCAGCTTGGACAGGGATTCGTTCGAGCAGTACTTC. Its translation: CASSLDRDSFEQYF.

The chain uses TRBV19 and TRBJ1-1; no clear D. V lost 3 bases and J 5 bases, leaving 4 bases between the germline ends. Germline values: CDR1 LNHDA, CDR2 SQIVND (reference sequence). The CDR3 runs 11 residues. The CDR3 region is CASSIKTEAFF. DNA of the CDR3: TGTGCCAGTAGTATTAAGACTGAAGCTTTCTTT.

This chain uses TRBV7-9 with TRBJ2-5; D is unresolved. Trimming took 0 bases from V and 0 from J, leaving 5 bases between them. The CDR3 length is 14 residues. CDR1 is SEHNR, CDR2 FQNEAQ, per germline (reference sequence). CDR3 protein: CASSLAKYQETQYF. The CDR3 region has the DNA TGTGCCAGCAGCTTAGCGAAGTACCAAGAGACCCAGTACTTC.

The CDR3 spells CASIDSPGGSYEQYF. The CDR3 bases are TGTGCCAGCATCGACAGCCCCGGGGGCAGCTACGAGCAGTACTTC. The rearrangement uses TRBV2 and TRBJ2-7; D is possibly TRBD1 or TRBD2 (6 bases each). This CDR3 region has 15 residues. Trimming took off 7 bases at V and 3 bases at J, with 19 bases between the two ends. In germline, CDR1 is SNHLY, CDR2 FYNNEI.

This rearrangement joins TRBV27 to TRBJ2-5; possible D gene TRBD1, 6 bases. The CDR3 runs to 14 residues. Germline V gene lookup returns CDR1 MNHEY and CDR2 SMNVEV (reference sequence). V was shortened by 3 bases and J by 4 bases, with 12 bases between the two germline ends. In DNA, the CDR3 is TGTGCCAGCAGTTTTAACAGGGCCGGAGAGACCCAGTACTTC. Its protein product is CASSFNRAGETQYF.

The chain employs TRBV7-8 and TRBJ1-5, with D tentatively TRBD1 (5 bases). This CDR3 comprises 14 residues. V was shortened by 5 bases and J by 6 bases, with 14 bases between the two germline ends. CDR1 and CDR2 from the germline V gene are SGHVS and FQNEAQ. As DNA, the CDR3 is TGTGCCAGCAGCGCTAGACAGAGCCTTCAGCCCCAGCATTTT. It yields the protein CASSARQSLQPQHF. The complete variable domain, with remaining parts taken from reference TRBV7-8 and TRBJ1-5, reads GAGVSQSPRYKVAKRGQDVALRCDPISGHVSLFWYQQALGQGPEFLTYFQNEAQLDKSGLPSDRFFAERPEGSVSTLKIQRTQQEDSAVYLCASSARQSLQPQHFGDGTRLSIL.

The V call is TRBV28, the J call TRBJ1-3, with D perhaps TRBD1 (6 bases). V was shortened by 4 bases and J by 0 bases, with 16 bases between the two germline ends. This CDR3 comprises 17 residues. Per germline, CDR1 MDHEN and CDR2 SYDVKM. The CDR3: CASSSLIGGLSGNTIYF. The DNA of the CDR3 is TGTGCCAGCAGTTCGCTGATCGGGGGCCTCTCTGGAAACACCATATATTTT.

The chain employs TRBV10-1 and TRBJ2-7, with D perhaps TRBD2 (5 bases). Germline CDR1 reads WNHNN; CDR2 reads SYGVQD (reference sequence). This CDR3 spans 14 amino acids. The germline V and J ends were trimmed by 6 bases and 0 bases, with 12 bases remaining between them. The DNA for the CDR3 is TGCGCCAGCAGCGGAGTGGGGAGCTCCTACGAGCAGTACTTC. Its translation: CASSGVGSSYEQYF.

The chain employs TRBV9 and TRBJ2-7, with D tentatively TRBD2 (6 bases). Germline assignment: CDR1 SGDLS and CDR2 YYNGEE. This CDR3 region has 15 residues. Trimming stripped 0 bases from V and 7 bases from J, with 17 bases between. In nucleotides, the CDR3 is TGTGCCAGCAGCGTAGGGGCGGGATACCCGCGGGAGCAGTACTTC. Translating it yields CASSVGAGYPREQYF.

This rearrangement joins TRBV9 to TRBJ2-7, with 8 bases aligning to TRBD2. The CDR3 spans 16 residues. In germline, CDR1 is SGDLS, CDR2 YYNGEE. V shed 1 base, J shed 3 bases, and the junction held 9 bases outside the gene matches. The CDR3: CASSVRPGAGDYEQYF. Written as DNA, the CDR3 is TGTGCCAGCAGCGTACGCCCGGGAGCGGGAGACTACGAGCAGTACTTC.